The TCR beta chain under discussion was sequenced for a study of blood T cell repertoires in COVID-19. Germline V CDR1 and CDR2: SEHNR, FQNEAQ (reference sequence). The V and J ends lost 9 bases and 4 bases, in that order; junction bases with no gene match: 8. There are 15 residues in the CDR3. Per the study methods: Nucleated cell counts were estimated from reference gene primer amplification. Clones were read by immunoSEQ multiplex PCR, and TCRdb kept only the in-frame ones, dropping some. D and trimming were read from the DNA, whereas the V and J calls and clone size are those reported in that table. The data hold 290,000 or so clones, with 90% observed a single time. Adults between about 18 and 95 years of age took part from 24 US areas. Recovery meant two consecutive negative NP/OP PCR tests, professional clearance, or resolved symptoms.

The origin of this receptor is a woman aged 30 to 39 who had recovered from COVID-19. The chain couples TRBV7-9 to TRBJ2-3; 12 positions match TRBD2. Sequenced material: PBMCs or T cells enriched from blood (not recorded which). As DNA, the CDR3 is TGTGCCAGTACCACTCTAGCGGGAGGGTCAGATACGCAGTATTTT. Protein product: CASTTLAGGSDTQYF.